Below, one T cell receptor beta chain is given with its context. Its antigen is undetermined. This sample was included in a study of vaccination and CD4 T cells after COVID-19. Study as a whole: With a range of 35 to 161, the median interval from diagnosis to drawing post-COVID samples was roughly 110 days.

The treatment was: roughly ten-day PBMC culture with coronavirus spike peptide pools or control peptides (ViraFEST assay). With the Oncomine TCR Beta short-read assay, DNA from cultured CD4+ T cells was sequenced. TCRdb processed the PCR reads anew with MiXCR; each CDR3 protein has one entry. This table has fewer than 7,000 distinct CDR3 sequences, 65% to 70% appearing once. The CDR3 is made up of 14 amino acids. The V and J ends lost 7 bases and 0 bases respectively, with 13 bases between them. Germline values: CDR1 SNHLY, CDR2 FYNNEI. Sequencing was performed on CD4+ T cells from blood, cultured in vitro. The chain uses TRBV2 and TRBJ2-7; D is ambiguous. This TCR was sampled from a human donor who had recovered from COVID-19. In nucleotides, the CDR3 is TGTGCCAGCAATCGAGACTTATTCTCCTACGAGCAGTACTTC. Translation: CASNRDLFSYEQYF.